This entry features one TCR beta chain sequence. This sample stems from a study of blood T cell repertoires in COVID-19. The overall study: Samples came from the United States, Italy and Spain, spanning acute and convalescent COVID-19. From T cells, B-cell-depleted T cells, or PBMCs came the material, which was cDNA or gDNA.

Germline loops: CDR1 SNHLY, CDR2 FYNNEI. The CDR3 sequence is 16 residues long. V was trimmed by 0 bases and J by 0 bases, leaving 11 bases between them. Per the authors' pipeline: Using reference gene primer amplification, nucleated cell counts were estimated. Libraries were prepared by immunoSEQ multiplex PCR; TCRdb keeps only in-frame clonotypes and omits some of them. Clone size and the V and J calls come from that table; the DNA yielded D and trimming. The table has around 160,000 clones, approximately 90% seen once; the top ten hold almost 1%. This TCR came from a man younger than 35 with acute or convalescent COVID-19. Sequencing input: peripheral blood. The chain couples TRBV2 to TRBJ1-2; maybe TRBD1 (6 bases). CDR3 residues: CASSEAPDRTNYGYTF. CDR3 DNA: TGTGCCAGCAGTGAAGCGCCGGACAGAACTAACTATGGCTACACCTTC.